Listed below are T cell receptor beta chains from one sample, sequenced in a study of neurological immune-mediated disorders. TCRdb independently ran MiXCR on the 5' RACE reads; one entry per CDR3 protein. Among tens of thousands of distinct CDR3 sequences listed, 10% to 15% were seen once. The material sequenced was PBMCs. The receptors shown here come from a female donor in good health. CDR3s include the opening cysteine and the closing phenylalanine or tryptophan. The D gene is left open where the match is weak. A clone size is listed for some rows: how often the clone was seen (once, few, many), or a class if it is expanded.

j_call: TRBJ2-5; clone_size: few; d_call: TRBD2; v_call: TRBV3-1; cdr3_aa: CASSLTSDQETQYF; cdr3_nt: TGTGCCAGCAGCCTTACTAGCGACCAAGAGACCCAGTACTTC
j_call: TRBJ1-2; clone_size: many; d_call: -; v_call: TRBV29-1; cdr3_aa: CSAAGTTNNYGYTF; cdr3_nt: TGCAGCGCTGCCGGGACAACTAATAACTATGGCTACACCTTC
j_call: TRBJ2-7; clone_size: many; d_call: -; v_call: TRBV30; cdr3_aa: CAWSVLNFGTYEQYF; cdr3_nt: TGTGCCTGGAGTGTACTAAATTTTGGCACCTACGAGCAGTACTTC
j_call: TRBJ1-1; clone_size: many; d_call: TRBD1; v_call: TRBV13; cdr3_aa: CASSPGTGTEAFF; cdr3_nt: TGTGCCAGCAGCCCTGGGACAGGCACTGAAGCTTTCTTT
j_call: TRBJ1-2; clone_size: -; d_call: -; v_call: TRBV15; cdr3_aa: CATSSERGVNYGYTF; cdr3_nt: TGTGCCACCAGTTCGGAGAGGGGGGTTAACTATGGCTACACCTTC
j_call: TRBJ2-2; clone_size: many; d_call: TRBD1; v_call: TRBV5-6; cdr3_aa: CASNHLIGTGGLSTGELFF; cdr3_nt: TGTGCCAGCAACCATCTGATCGGGACAGGGGGCCTCTCCACCGGGGAGCTGTTTTTT
j_call: TRBJ2-2; clone_size: -; d_call: -; v_call: TRBV29-1; cdr3_aa: CSVGRGNTGELFF; cdr3_nt: TGCAGCGTTGGCAGGGGTAACACCGGGGAGCTGTTTTTT
j_call: TRBJ2-4; clone_size: many; d_call: -; v_call: TRBV30; cdr3_aa: CAWQIQGVPGNIQYF; cdr3_nt: TGTGCCTGGCAGATTCAGGGAGTTCCAGGGAACATTCAGTACTTC
j_call: TRBJ2-6; clone_size: many; d_call: -; v_call: TRBV7-9; cdr3_aa: CASSFLEAGANVLTF; cdr3_nt: TGTGCCAGCAGCTTTCTGGAGGCTGGGGCCAACGTCCTGACTTTC
j_call: TRBJ2-1; clone_size: many; d_call: -; v_call: TRBV20-1; cdr3_aa: CSARDRVGYNEQFF; cdr3_nt: TGCAGTGCTAGAGACAGGGTCGGCTACAATGAGCAGTTCTTC
j_call: TRBJ2-2; clone_size: many; d_call: -; v_call: TRBV12-3/TRBV12-4; cdr3_aa: CASKGRNTGELFF; cdr3_nt: TGTGCCAGCAAGGGTCGGAACACCGGGGAGCTGTTTTTT
j_call: TRBJ2-7; clone_size: many; d_call: -; v_call: TRBV20-1; cdr3_aa: CSARTAKSAYEQYF; cdr3_nt: TGCAGTGCTAGGACTGCCAAGTCGGCCTACGAGCAGTACTTC
j_call: TRBJ2-2; clone_size: -; d_call: -; v_call: TRBV6-5; cdr3_aa: CASSPLGPLTTVELFF; cdr3_nt: TGTGCCAGCAGTCCTCTGGGACCCCTGACGACCGTGGAGCTGTTTTTT
j_call: TRBJ1-2; clone_size: many; d_call: TRBD1; v_call: TRBV6-1; cdr3_aa: CASRGDSRPGYTF; cdr3_nt: TGTGCCAGCAGGGGGGACAGCCGTCCGGGCTACACCTTC
j_call: TRBJ2-2; clone_size: few; d_call: -; v_call: TRBV7-8; cdr3_aa: CASTRDTLAGGGELFF; cdr3_nt: TGTGCCAGCACCCGGGACACCCTAGCCGGGGGCGGGGAGCTGTTTTTT